The clone carrying this T cell receptor (beta chain) was picked up many times. Antigen unknown. This CDR3 is built from 14 residues. Germline assignment: CDR1 DFQATT and CDR2 SNEGSKA (reference sequence). V lost 0 bases to trimming and J lost 11 bases, with 14 bases between them. This record belongs to a study of Graves' ophthalmopathy and Graves' hyperthyroidism. Study-level information: Investigators collected peripheral blood at initial diagnosis, before any treatment was given. Findings of the study overall: Blood shared most expanded thyroid clonotypes above 0.001 frequency.

Presentation of ophthalmopathy in the donors involved moderate-to-severe activity, CAS ≥3, NOSPECS ≥4 and a duration under 3 months. The study amplified TCR beta CDR3 regions using RNA transcripts. RT-PCR was first run with HTBI primers, then multiplex PCR in a second round. Each CDR3 protein is one row after TCRdb ran MiXCR on the multiplex PCR reads. In the table there are about 210,000 distinct CDR3 sequences, 29% of which are singletons. The clonotype was recovered from a man in his fifties or sixties with Graves' ophthalmopathy. This sequence joins TRBV20-1 and TRBJ1-6; D ambiguous. Sequencing was done on a sample of peripheral blood. The CDR3 loop reads CSARDEGPRPPLHF. CDR3 in DNA: TGCAGTGCTAGAGATGAAGGGCCGCGACCACCCCTCCACTTT.